The present T cell receptor (beta chain) was sequenced within a study of T cell clonotyping in hematopoietic cell transplantation. Study as a whole: Recipient samples before transplant were obtained post-cytoreduction.

General study points: Cells were unsorted, so CD4 and CD8 contributions were not separated. Pathologically expanded recipient clonotypes increased progressively from day 30 to day 180 as diversity fell.

A remark on this clone: Its antigen remains unknown.

Only in-frame clones appear in the TCRdb table, and some are missing; sequencing was by immunoSEQ multiplex PCR. The repertoire holds over 25,000 clones, with 65% to 80% as singletons. Described time point: recipient sample about 28 days before transplant, after cytoreduction. CDR3 length: 15 residues. Germline V gene lookup returns CDR1 LNHNV and CDR2 YYDKDF (reference sequence). V lost 0 bases, J lost 1 base, and 10 bases lay in between. This receptor was identified in a woman under 40 with chronic myeloid leukemia. Some clones in this sample may be carry-over from other donors' samples. The sequencing used peripheral blood mononuclear cells, collected before stem cell transplant. The J gene is TRBJ2-7, the V gene TRBV15; no definite D call. DNA for the CDR3: TGTGCCACCAGCAGAGATATGGGTGGGTCCTACGAGCAGTACTTC. This codes for CATSRDMGGSYEQYF.